Listed below are T cell receptor beta chains from one sample, sequenced in a study of response to subunit inactivated influenza vaccine. TCRdb re-analysed the RT-PCR reads in MiXCR, keeping a single row per CDR3 protein. The table includes approximately 500,000 distinct CDR3 sequences, approximately 20% detected once. The sample was also reused in another study, on T cells expressing NK-cell markers.

The sample consisted of CD4+ T cells sorted from PBMCs, taken roughly 12 days after vaccination. Receptors were obtained from a man aged 45-65 years who received an inactivated influenza vaccine. Both conserved end residues are part of each CDR3. A D gene is named only where the DNA matches it firmly. Clone size is stated in some rows and not others, as once, few, many or a class when expanded.

size: -; V: TRBV4-3; D: -; J: TRBJ1-6; CDR3: CASSRENAGATSPLHF; DNA: TGCGCCAGCAGCCGAGAAAATGCAGGGGCGACTTCACCCCTCCACTTT
size: -; V: TRBV5-1; D: -; J: TRBJ2-6; CDR3: CASSFGRSGANVLTF; DNA: TGCGCCAGCAGCTTTGGGCGGTCTGGGGCCAACGTCCTGACTTTC
size: few; V: TRBV5-4; D: TRBD1; J: TRBJ2-1; CDR3: CASSRSGTAYNEQFF; DNA: TGTGCCAGCAGCAGATCCGGGACAGCTTACAATGAGCAGTTCTTC
size: -; V: TRBV10-3; D: -; J: TRBJ1-1; CDR3: CAIGAVGGGDTEAFF; DNA: TGTGCCATCGGGGCTGTTGGGGGTGGGGACACTGAAGCTTTCTTT
size: -; V: TRBV5-6; D: -; J: TRBJ2-1; CDR3: CASSRGAGGNEQFF; DNA: TGTGCCAGCAGCCGAGGGGCCGGAGGAAATGAGCAGTTCTTC
size: many; V: TRBV5-1; D: -; J: TRBJ1-2; CDR3: CASSLEGLTDDLYGYTF; DNA: TGCGCCAGCAGCTTGGAGGGGTTAACGGACGACTTATATGGCTACACCTTC
size: few; V: TRBV27; D: -; J: TRBJ2-5; CDR3: CASSSRVQETQYF; DNA: TGTGCCAGCAGTTCCAGGGTTCAAGAGACCCAGTACTTC
size: few; V: TRBV20-1; D: TRBD2; J: TRBJ2-1; CDR3: CSAREGSGRVNEQFF; DNA: TGCAGTGCTAGAGAGGGTAGCGGGAGGGTCAATGAGCAGTTCTTC
size: few; V: TRBV7-2; D: TRBD2; J: TRBJ2-1; CDR3: CASSLALAGPYNEQFF; DNA: TGTGCCAGCAGCTTAGCTCTAGCGGGACCGTACAATGAGCAGTTCTTC
size: few; V: TRBV7-2; D: -; J: TRBJ2-3; CDR3: CASSLATGTDTQYF; DNA: TGTGCCAGCAGCTTAGCGACGGGCACAGATACGCAGTATTTT
size: few; V: TRBV3-1; D: -; J: TRBJ2-2; CDR3: CASSQGTHYTGELFF; DNA: TGTGCCAGCAGCCAAGGGACCCACTACACCGGGGAGCTGTTTTTT
size: -; V: TRBV12-3/TRBV12-4; D: -; J: TRBJ2-3; CDR3: CASSSLITDTQYF; DNA: TGTGCCAGCAGTTCTCTAATAACAGATACGCAGTATTTT
size: few; V: TRBV20-1; D: -; J: TRBJ2-7; CDR3: CSARQTGASYEQYF; DNA: TGCAGTGCTAGACAAACCGGGGCCAGCTACGAGCAGTACTTC
size: once; V: TRBV5-5; D: -; J: TRBJ2-5; CDR3: CASSQNLAAQETQYF; DNA: TGTGCCAGCAGCCAAAACTTGGCGGCTCAGGAGACCCAGTACTTC
size: few; V: TRBV11-3; D: TRBD2; J: TRBJ2-3; CDR3: CASSQSGTSQYF; DNA: TGTGCCAGCAGCCAGTCCGGGACTAGCCAGTATTTT
size: -; V: TRBV7-2; D: TRBD1; J: TRBJ2-7; CDR3: CASSASGQGYEQYF; DNA: TGTGCCAGCAGCGCATCTGGACAGGGCTACGAGCAGTACTTC
size: -; V: TRBV5-1; D: -; J: TRBJ2-7; CDR3: CASSQSPGGVYEQYF; DNA: TGCGCCAGCAGCCAGAGCCCAGGGGGGGTCTACGAGCAGTACTTC
size: -; V: TRBV18; D: -; J: TRBJ2-1; CDR3: CASSPRSSGPSYNEQFF; DNA: TGTGCCAGCTCACCACGTAGTAGCGGACCTTCCTACAATGAGCAGTTCTTC
size: few; V: TRBV27; D: -; J: TRBJ2-6; CDR3: CASSPRGGANVLTF; DNA: TGTGCCAGCAGTCCCCGGGGTGGGGCCAACGTCCTGACTTTC
size: -; V: TRBV20-1; D: -; J: TRBJ2-3; CDR3: CSAQGTADRATQYF; DNA: TGCAGTGCCCAAGGGACTGCTGACCGGGCTACGCAGTATTTT
size: -; V: TRBV7-8; D: TRBD2; J: TRBJ2-1; CDR3: CASSLTSGRNEQFF; DNA: TGTGCCAGCAGCTTAACTAGCGGGAGAAATGAGCAGTTCTTC
size: -; V: TRBV7-2; D: -; J: TRBJ1-1; CDR3: CASRGFPGAEAFF; DNA: TGTGCCAGCCGGGGGTTCCCCGGGGCTGAAGCTTTCTTT
size: -; V: TRBV19; D: TRBD1; J: TRBJ2-2; CDR3: CASRGTGVTGELFF; DNA: TGTGCCAGTAGGGGGACAGGGGTAACCGGGGAGCTGTTTTTT
size: -; V: TRBV20-1; D: TRBD2; J: TRBJ2-3; CDR3: CSAPPNSREGLTDTQYF; DNA: TGCAGTGCCCCCCCGAACAGCCGGGAGGGCCTCACAGATACGCAGTATTTT
size: -; V: TRBV6-2/TRBV6-3; D: -; J: TRBJ2-7; CDR3: CASSPKIYEQYF; DNA: TGTGCCAGCAGTCCAAAGATCTACGAGCAGTACTTC
size: -; V: TRBV28; D: TRBD2; J: TRBJ2-7; CDR3: CATDTGTSSNSYEQYF; DNA: TGTGCCACCGATACCGGGACTAGCAGTAACTCCTACGAGCAGTACTTC
size: -; V: TRBV10-3; D: TRBD1; J: TRBJ1-5; CDR3: CASGTGVNQPQHF; DNA: TGTGCCTCCGGGACAGGGGTCAATCAGCCCCAGCATTTT
size: -; V: TRBV10-2; D: -; J: TRBJ1-1; CDR3: CASSHGRWRNTEAFF; DNA: TGCGCCAGCAGTCACGGCAGGTGGAGGAACACTGAAGCTTTCTTT
size: few; V: TRBV10-3; D: TRBD1; J: TRBJ2-2; CDR3: CAISTGQGNTGELFF; DNA: TGTGCCATCAGTACGGGACAGGGGAACACCGGGGAGCTGTTTTTT
size: -; V: TRBV7-2; D: TRBD1; J: TRBJ2-1; CDR3: CASSRQGSFNNEQFF; DNA: TGTGCCAGCAGCCGACAGGGGTCTTTCAATAATGAGCAGTTCTTC
size: -; V: TRBV6-2/TRBV6-3; D: TRBD1; J: TRBJ2-3; CDR3: CASSQWGQALDTQYF; DNA: TGTGCCAGCAGTCAGTGGGGACAGGCGCTAGATACGCAGTATTTT
size: -; V: TRBV18; D: TRBD1; J: TRBJ1-4; CDR3: CASSPLQGGSTNEKLFF; DNA: TGTGCCAGCTCACCGCTTCAGGGGGGATCAACTAATGAAAAACTGTTTTTT
size: -; V: TRBV19; D: -; J: TRBJ1-6; CDR3: CASSRVDRTYNSPLHF; DNA: TGTGCCAGTAGTCGCGTCGACAGAACATATAATTCACCCCTCCACTTT
size: -; V: TRBV11-2; D: -; J: TRBJ2-3; CDR3: CASSLGANRARTDTQYF; DNA: TGTGCCAGCAGCTTAGGGGCCAACAGGGCCCGCACAGATACGCAGTATTTT
size: -; V: TRBV2; D: TRBD2; J: TRBJ2-1; CDR3: CASSMMTSGYNEQFF; DNA: TGTGCCAGCAGTATGATGACTAGCGGATACAATGAGCAGTTCTTC
size: few; V: TRBV29-1; D: -; J: TRBJ2-6; CDR3: CSVEHGANVLTF; DNA: TGCAGCGTTGAACACGGGGCCAACGTCCTGACTTTC
size: few; V: TRBV28; D: TRBD2; J: TRBJ2-1; CDR3: CASSLFSGRISSYNEQFF; DNA: TGTGCCAGCAGTTTATTTAGCGGGAGGATAAGCTCCTACAATGAGCAGTTCTTC
size: few; V: TRBV5-1; D: TRBD1; J: TRBJ1-2; CDR3: CASSEQSTGGGHGYTF; DNA: TGCGCCAGCAGCGAGCAATCCACAGGGGGCGGGCACGGCTACACCTTC
size: -; V: TRBV6-6; D: -; J: TRBJ1-5; CDR3: CASSSAQPQHF; DNA: TGTGCCAGCAGTTCTGCCCAGCCCCAGCATTTT
size: -; V: TRBV20-1; D: TRBD1; J: TRBJ2-1; CDR3: CSATQRDRVVDEQFF; DNA: TGCAGTGCTACTCAGCGGGACAGGGTTGTCGATGAGCAGTTCTTC
size: few; V: TRBV20-1; D: TRBD1; J: TRBJ1-1; CDR3: CSARASRDRGRVNTEAFF; DNA: TGCAGTGCTAGAGCCTCCCGGGACAGGGGCCGCGTGAACACTGAAGCTTTCTTT
size: few; V: TRBV15; D: TRBD2; J: TRBJ2-7; CDR3: CATSRVAGGEQYF; DNA: TGTGCCACCAGCAGAGTAGCGGGGGGAGAGCAGTACTTC
size: -; V: TRBV7-9; D: -; J: TRBJ1-2; CDR3: CASSSYPSNYGYTF; DNA: TGTGCCAGCAGCTCTTACCCGAGTAACTATGGCTACACCTTC
size: -; V: TRBV24-1; D: -; J: TRBJ2-3; CDR3: CATSDSQRPSTDTQYF; DNA: TGTGCCACCAGTGATTCTCAAAGACCTAGCACAGATACGCAGTATTTT
size: few; V: TRBV6-5; D: -; J: TRBJ1-1; CDR3: CASSLTEANTEAFF; DNA: TGTGCCAGCAGCTTAACAGAGGCGAACACTGAAGCTTTCTTT